This T cell receptor beta chain was documented in a study of Ad26.COV2.S vaccination and SARS-CoV-2 variants. General study results and limits: Placebo recipients and vaccine recipients were similar in non-spike TCR breadth.

Described treatment: some 19 received Ad26.COV2.S at low or high dose, single or two shots; a few received placebo; per-sample allocation not given. Specimens were obtained on day 63 following the first vaccine or placebo injection. Clones were sequenced by immunoSEQ multiplex PCR, and TCRdb holds only the in-frame ones, with some missing. This table has around 350,000 clones, about 88% appearing once. Turning to this clone: Antigen specificity is unknown.

The input for sequencing was peripheral blood, taken in a trial of Ad26.COV2.S vaccine versus placebo. This TCR was recovered from a person aged 18-65 years who received the Ad26.COV2.S COVID-19 vaccine or a placebo.

CDR3 in DNA: TGTGCCAGCAGCCTCGGACTAGCGGGCCAAGAGACCCAGTACTTC. Translating it yields CASSLGLAGQETQYF. The chain is built from TRBV28 and TRBJ2-5, with TRBD2 matching over 11 bases. Per germline, CDR1 MDHEN and CDR2 SYDVKM. This CDR3 has 15 residues. After removal of 6 bases from V and 1 base from J, the junction contained 4 bases not matched to a gene.